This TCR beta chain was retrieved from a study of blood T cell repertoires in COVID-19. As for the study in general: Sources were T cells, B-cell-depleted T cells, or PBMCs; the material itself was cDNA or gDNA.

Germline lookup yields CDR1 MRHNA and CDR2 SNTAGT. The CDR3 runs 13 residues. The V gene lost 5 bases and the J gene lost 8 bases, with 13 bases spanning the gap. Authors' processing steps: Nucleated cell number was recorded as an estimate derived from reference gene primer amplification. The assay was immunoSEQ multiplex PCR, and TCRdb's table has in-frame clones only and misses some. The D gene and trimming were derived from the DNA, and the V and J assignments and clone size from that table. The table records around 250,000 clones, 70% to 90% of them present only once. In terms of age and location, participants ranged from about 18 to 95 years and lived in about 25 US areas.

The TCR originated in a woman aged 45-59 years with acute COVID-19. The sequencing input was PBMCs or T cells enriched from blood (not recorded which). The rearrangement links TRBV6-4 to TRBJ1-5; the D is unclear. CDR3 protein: CASSREEGEPQHF. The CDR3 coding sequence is TGTGCCAGCAGTCGGGAGGAAGGAGAGCCCCAGCATTTT.